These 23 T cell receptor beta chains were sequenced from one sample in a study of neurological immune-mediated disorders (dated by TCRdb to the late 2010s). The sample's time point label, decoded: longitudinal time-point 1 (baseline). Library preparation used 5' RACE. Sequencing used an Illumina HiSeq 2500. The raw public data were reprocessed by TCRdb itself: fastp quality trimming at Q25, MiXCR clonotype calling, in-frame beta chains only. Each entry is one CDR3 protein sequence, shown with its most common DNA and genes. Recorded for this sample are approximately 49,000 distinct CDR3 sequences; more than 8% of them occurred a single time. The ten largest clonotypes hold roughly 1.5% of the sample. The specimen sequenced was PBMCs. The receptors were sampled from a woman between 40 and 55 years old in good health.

The DNA for the CDR3 is TGTGCCAGCGCCCGGGACAGGGCCGAGCAGTACTTC. Translated, it gives CASARDRAEQYF. This rearrangement joins TRBV5-6 to TRBJ2-7; 9 nucleotides align to TRBD1. The CDR3 covers 12 residues. Trimming at V came to 7 bases and at J to 6 bases, leaving 5 bases not matched to a gene. From germline, CDR1 is SGHDT and CDR2 YYEEEE.

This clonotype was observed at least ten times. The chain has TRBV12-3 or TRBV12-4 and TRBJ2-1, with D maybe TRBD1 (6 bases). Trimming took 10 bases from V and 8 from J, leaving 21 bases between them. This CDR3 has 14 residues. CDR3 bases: TGTGCCAACGCCCCGGGGCAGGGGCGGGATGAGCAGTTCTTC. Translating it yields CANAPGQGRDEQFF.

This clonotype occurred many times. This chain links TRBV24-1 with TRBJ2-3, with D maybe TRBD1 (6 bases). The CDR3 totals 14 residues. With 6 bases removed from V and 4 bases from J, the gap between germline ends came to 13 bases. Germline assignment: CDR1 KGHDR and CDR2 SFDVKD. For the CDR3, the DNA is TGTGCCACCAGTACCCCTGGGGGCCCAGATACGCAGTATTTT. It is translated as CATSTPGGPDTQYF.

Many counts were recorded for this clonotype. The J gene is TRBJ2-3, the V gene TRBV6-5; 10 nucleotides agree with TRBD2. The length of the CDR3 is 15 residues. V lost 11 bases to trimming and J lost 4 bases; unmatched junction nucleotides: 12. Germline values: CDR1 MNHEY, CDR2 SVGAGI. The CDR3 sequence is CAVSGAGGPADTQYF. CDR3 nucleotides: TGTGCCGTATCGGGAGCGGGAGGGCCTGCAGATACGCAGTATTTT.

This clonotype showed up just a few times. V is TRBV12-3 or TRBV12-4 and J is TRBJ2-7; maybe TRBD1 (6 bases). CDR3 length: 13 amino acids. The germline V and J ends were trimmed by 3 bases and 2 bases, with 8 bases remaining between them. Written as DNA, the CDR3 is TGTGCCAGCAGTTTCTCAGGGGCCTACGAGCAGTACTTC. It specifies CASSFSGAYEQYF.

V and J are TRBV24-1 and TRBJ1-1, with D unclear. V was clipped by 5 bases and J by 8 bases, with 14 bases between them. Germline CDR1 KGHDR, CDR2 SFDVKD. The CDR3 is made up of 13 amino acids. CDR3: CATSGPTGSEAFF. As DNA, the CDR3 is TGTGCCACCAGTGGCCCGACCGGATCGGAAGCTTTCTTT.

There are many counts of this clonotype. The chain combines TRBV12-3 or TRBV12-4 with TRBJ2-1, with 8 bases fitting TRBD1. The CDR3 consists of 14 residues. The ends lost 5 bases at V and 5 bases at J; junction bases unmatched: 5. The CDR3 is CASSLRQGHNEQFF. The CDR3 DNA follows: TGTGCCAGCAGTCTCCGACAGGGGCACAATGAGCAGTTCTTC.

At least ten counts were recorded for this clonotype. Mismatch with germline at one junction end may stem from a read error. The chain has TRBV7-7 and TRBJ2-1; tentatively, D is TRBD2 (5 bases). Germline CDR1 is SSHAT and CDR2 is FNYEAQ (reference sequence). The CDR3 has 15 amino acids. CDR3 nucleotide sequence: TGTGCTAGCAGCTTAATCCGGGGTTCCTACAATGAGCAGTTCTTC. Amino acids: CASSLIRGSYNEQFF.

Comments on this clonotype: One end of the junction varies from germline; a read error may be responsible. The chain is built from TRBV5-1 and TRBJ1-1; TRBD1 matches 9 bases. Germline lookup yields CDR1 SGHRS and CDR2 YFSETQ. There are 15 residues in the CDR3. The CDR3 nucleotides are TGTGACAGCAGCCTAAACCGACAGGGGGAGACTGAAGCTTTCTTT. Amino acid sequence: CDSSLNRQGETEAFF.

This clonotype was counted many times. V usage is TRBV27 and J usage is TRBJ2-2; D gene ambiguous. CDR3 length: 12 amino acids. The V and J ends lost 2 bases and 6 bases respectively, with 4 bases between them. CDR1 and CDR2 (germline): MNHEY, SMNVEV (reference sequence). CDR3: CASSLSPGELFF. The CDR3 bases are TGTGCCAGCAGTTTAAGTCCCGGGGAGCTGTTTTTT.

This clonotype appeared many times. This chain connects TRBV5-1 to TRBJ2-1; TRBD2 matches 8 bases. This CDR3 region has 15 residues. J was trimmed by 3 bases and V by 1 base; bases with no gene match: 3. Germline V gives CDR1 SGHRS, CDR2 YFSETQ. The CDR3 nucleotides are TGCGCCAGCAGCTTGTCGAGCGGGAGCTACAATGAGCAGTTCTTC. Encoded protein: CASSLSSGSYNEQFF.

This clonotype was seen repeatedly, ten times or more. CDR3 coding DNA: TGTGCCAGCAGCCCCGACTACCTCTCGACAGATACGCAGTATTTT. Translation gives CASSPDYLSTDTQYF. The chain joins TRBV7-2 to TRBJ2-3; the D gene is possibly TRBD2 (5 bases). This CDR3 spans 15 amino acids. The V and J ends lost 5 bases and 3 bases respectively, with 15 bases between them. Germline-derived CDR1 and CDR2 are SGHTA and FQGNSA.

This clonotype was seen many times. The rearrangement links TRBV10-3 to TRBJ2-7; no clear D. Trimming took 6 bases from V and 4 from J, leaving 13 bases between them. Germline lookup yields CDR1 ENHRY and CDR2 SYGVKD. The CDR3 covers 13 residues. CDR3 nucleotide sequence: TGTGCCATCAGGGACCCTTCGGCTTACGAGCAGTACTTC. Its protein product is CAIRDPSAYEQYF.

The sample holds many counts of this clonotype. The CDR3 reads CASSSGREINEQFF. The CDR3, as DNA: TGTGCCAGCAGCTCAGGCAGGGAGATCAATGAGCAGTTCTTC. The V and J genes are TRBV21-1 and TRBJ2-1; the DNA was not used to check the table's D call, TRBD1. TRBV21-1 is noted as a pseudogene. The CDR3 runs to 14 residues.

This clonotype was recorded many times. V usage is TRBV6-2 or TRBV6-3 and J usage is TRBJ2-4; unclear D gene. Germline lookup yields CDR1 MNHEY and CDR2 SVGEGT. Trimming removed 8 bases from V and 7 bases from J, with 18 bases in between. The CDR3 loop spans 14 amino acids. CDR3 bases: TGTGCCAGCTTACCTAGAGGAGAAATTAACATTCAGTACTTC. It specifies CASLPRGEINIQYF.

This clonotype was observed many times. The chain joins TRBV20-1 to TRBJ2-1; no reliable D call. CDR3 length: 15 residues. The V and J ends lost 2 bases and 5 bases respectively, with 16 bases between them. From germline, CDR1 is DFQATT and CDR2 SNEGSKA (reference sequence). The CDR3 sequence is CSARPWAKPDNEQFF. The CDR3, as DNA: TGCAGTGCTAGACCCTGGGCCAAACCCGACAATGAGCAGTTCTTC.

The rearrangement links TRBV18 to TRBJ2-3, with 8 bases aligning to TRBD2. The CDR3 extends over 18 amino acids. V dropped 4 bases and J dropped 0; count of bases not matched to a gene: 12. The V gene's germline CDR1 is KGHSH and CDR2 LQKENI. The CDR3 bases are TGTGCCAGCTCACTCGGACTAGCTGCCCTGCCTAGCACAGATACGCAGTATTTT. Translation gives CASSLGLAALPSTDTQYF.

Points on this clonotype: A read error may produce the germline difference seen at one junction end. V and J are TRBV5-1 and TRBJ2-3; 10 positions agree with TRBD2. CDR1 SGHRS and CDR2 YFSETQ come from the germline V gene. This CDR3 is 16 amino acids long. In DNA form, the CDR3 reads TGTTCCAGCAGCCTAAAGCGGGGGGGTCACACAGATACGCAGTATTTT. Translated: CSSSLKRGGHTDTQYF. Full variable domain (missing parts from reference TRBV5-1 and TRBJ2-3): KAGVTQTPRYLIKTRGQQVTLSCSPISGHRSVSWYQQTPGQGLQFLFEYFSETQRNKGNFPGRFSGRQFSNSRSEMNVSTLELGDSALYLCSSSLKRGGHTDTQYFGPGTRLTVL.

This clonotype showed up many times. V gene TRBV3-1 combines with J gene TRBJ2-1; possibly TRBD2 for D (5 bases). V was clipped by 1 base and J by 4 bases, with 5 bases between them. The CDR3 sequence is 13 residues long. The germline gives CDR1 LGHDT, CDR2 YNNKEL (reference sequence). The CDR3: CASSQGGYNEQFF. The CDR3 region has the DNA TGTGCCAGCAGCCAAGGCGGGTACAATGAGCAGTTCTTC.

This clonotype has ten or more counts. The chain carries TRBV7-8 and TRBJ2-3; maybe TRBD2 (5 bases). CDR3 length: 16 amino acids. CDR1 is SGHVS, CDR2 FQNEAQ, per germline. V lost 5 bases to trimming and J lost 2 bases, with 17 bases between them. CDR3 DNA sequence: TGTGCCAGCAGCCCCTTGAGGGCGGGCCTCACAGATACGCAGTATTTT. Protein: CASSPLRAGLTDTQYF.

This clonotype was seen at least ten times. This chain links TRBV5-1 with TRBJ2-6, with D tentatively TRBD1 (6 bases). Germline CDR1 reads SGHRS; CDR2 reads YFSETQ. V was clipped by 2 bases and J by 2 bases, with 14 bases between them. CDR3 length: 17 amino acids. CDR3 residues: CASSFTGWQAGANVLTF. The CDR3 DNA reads TGCGCCAGCAGCTTTACAGGGTGGCAAGCTGGGGCCAACGTCCTGACTTTC.

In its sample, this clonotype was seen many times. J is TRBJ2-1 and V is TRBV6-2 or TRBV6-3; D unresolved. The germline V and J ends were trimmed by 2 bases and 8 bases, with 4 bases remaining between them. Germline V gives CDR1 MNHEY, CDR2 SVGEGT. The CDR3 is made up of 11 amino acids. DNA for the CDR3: TGTGCCAGCAGTTACATGGATGAGCAGTTCTTC. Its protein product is CASSYMDEQFF.

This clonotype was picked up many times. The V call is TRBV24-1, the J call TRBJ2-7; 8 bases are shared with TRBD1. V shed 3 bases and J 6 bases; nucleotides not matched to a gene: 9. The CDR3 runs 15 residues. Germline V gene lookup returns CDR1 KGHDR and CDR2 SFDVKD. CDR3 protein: CATSDPRDRQGEQYF. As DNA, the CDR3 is TGTGCCACCAGTGATCCGCGGGACAGGCAAGGCGAGCAGTACTTC.